These 26 T cell receptor beta chains share one sample of origin, sequenced in a study of T cell responses to AZD1222 COVID-19 vaccine. The assay was immunoSEQ multiplex PCR, and TCRdb's table has in-frame clones only and misses some. The sample lists approximately 84,000 clones, 80% to 90% occurring once. The sample consisted of peripheral blood, taken on day 0 of AZD1222 vaccination. The receptors were gathered from an adult in good health.

The chain combines TRBV7-6 with TRBJ1-4; D unclear. V was shortened by 4 bases and J by 3 bases, with 15 bases between the two germline ends. This CDR3 contains 16 residues. Germline V lookup: CDR1 SGHVS, CDR2 FNYEAQ. This chain's CDR3 is CASSSRRFGANEKLFF. The DNA for the CDR3 is TGTGCCAGCAGCTCCCGTAGGTTTGGGGCTAATGAAAAACTGTTTTTT.

This CDR3 reads CASSWDREYEQYF. The CDR3 coding sequence is TGTGCCAGCAGCTGGGACAGGGAATACGAGCAGTACTTC. This chain connects TRBV5-5 to TRBJ2-7, with 9 bases aligning to TRBD1. The J segment lost 4 bases and the V segment lost 3 bases, leaving 2 bases of the junction unmatched. Germline CDR1 reads SGHKS; CDR2 reads YYEKEE (reference sequence). The CDR3 covers 13 residues.

This chain links TRBV7-8 with TRBJ1-1, with TRBD1 matching 7 bases. The CDR3 is made up of 15 amino acids. CDR1 is SGHVS, CDR2 FQNEAQ, per germline. With 7 bases clipped from V and 6 bases from J, the junction kept 14 bases outside the gene matches. CDR3: CASNDRDSLSAEAFF. In DNA form, the CDR3 reads TGTGCCAGCAACGACCGGGACAGCTTGTCGGCTGAAGCTTTCTTT.

The count of this clone is one. The J gene is TRBJ1-5, the V gene TRBV7-8, with D perhaps matching TRBD1 (6 bases). The V end was cut by 3 bases, the J end by 3 bases, with 12 bases between. Germline V gives CDR1 SGHVS, CDR2 FQNEAQ. This CDR3 comprises 15 residues. The CDR3 spells CASSLEQGINQPQHF. Written as DNA, the CDR3 is TGTGCCAGCAGCTTGGAGCAGGGGATCAATCAGCCCCAGCATTTT.

The V call is TRBV7-2, the J call TRBJ1-4; 9 nucleotides line up with TRBD1. Germline CDR1 and CDR2: SGHTA and FQGNSA. The V and J ends lost 5 bases and 4 bases, in that order; junction bases with no gene match: 11. This CDR3 is 17 amino acids long. The CDR3 DNA follows: TGTGCCAGCAGCACCGGCCGCCGGACAGGGGTTAATGAAAAACTGTTTTTT. Its protein product is CASSTGRRTGVNEKLFF.

The rearrangement links TRBV7-8 to TRBJ1-1, with D possibly matching TRBD1 (5 bases). Germline CDR1 is SGHVS and CDR2 is FQNEAQ. V was trimmed by 3 bases and J by 5 bases, leaving 19 bases between them. The CDR3 totals 16 residues. The CDR3 DNA sequence: TGTGCCAGCAGCTTCACGCCCACATCGGGGGGTACTGAAGCTTTCTTT. Amino acids: CASSFTPTSGGTEAFF. Based on the CDR3 plus reference TRBV7-8 and TRBJ1-1, the full variable domain is GAGVSQSPRYKVAKRGQDVALRCDPISGHVSLFWYQQALGQGPEFLTYFQNEAQLDKSGLPSDRFFAERPEGSVSTLKIQRTQQEDSAVYLCASSFTPTSGGTEAFFGQGTRLTVV.

The CDR3 DNA sequence: TGTGCCGGAGGATCTGTCACTGAAGCTTTCTTT. It specifies CAGGSVTEAFF. The rearrangement links TRBV28 to TRBJ1-1; D call uncertain. V was pared by 11 bases and J by 4 bases, with 11 bases between. CDR3 length: 11 amino acids. The germline V gene encodes CDR1 MDHEN and CDR2 SYDVKM.

The V gene is TRBV3-1 (or the pseudogene TRBV3-2), the J gene TRBJ2-6; the D gene could be TRBD1 or TRBD2 (5 bases each). The CDR3 has 16 amino acids. V shed 7 bases and J shed 1 base, with 14 bases lying between them. Germline V gene data show CDR1 as LGHDT and CDR2 as YNNKEL (reference sequence). The CDR3 DNA follows: TGTGCCAGCAATACCGGGACGGCTTCTGGGGCCAACGTCCTGACTTTC. It specifies CASNTGTASGANVLTF.

The genes are TRBV7-6 and TRBJ2-1; weak D call: TRBD1 (5 bases). The V and J ends lost 0 bases and 5 bases respectively, with 8 bases between them. Germline V gene data show CDR1 as SGHVS and CDR2 as FNYEAQ. The length of the CDR3 is 14 residues. The CDR3 is CASSLAFRDNEQFF. Written as DNA, the CDR3 is TGTGCCAGCAGCTTAGCCTTCAGGGACAATGAGCAGTTCTTC.

The J gene is TRBJ1-5, the V gene TRBV6-5; tentatively, D is TRBD1 (5 bases). Germline values: CDR1 MNHEY, CDR2 SVGAGI. This CDR3 has 14 amino acids. The V and J ends lost 7 bases and 0 bases respectively, with 10 bases between them. The CDR3 sequence is CASTRDFSNQPQHF. In DNA, the CDR3 is TGTGCCAGCACTAGGGACTTTAGCAATCAGCCCCAGCATTTT.

The CDR3 nucleotides are TGTGCCAGCAGCGTAGAGGGGACTAGCCTCTACGAGCAGTACTTC. This encodes CASSVEGTSLYEQYF. The V gene is TRBV9, the J gene TRBJ2-7, with TRBD2 matching 9 bases. The junction had 4 bases not matched to a gene; V was cut back by 0 bases and J by 3 bases. Germline lookup yields CDR1 SGDLS and CDR2 YYNGEE. CDR3 size: 15 residues.

V and J are TRBV30 and TRBJ1-1, with TRBD1 matching over 7 bases. Trimming took 1 base from V and 1 from J; bases not matched to a gene: 9. The germline V gene has CDR1 GTSNPN and CDR2 SVGIG (reference sequence). This CDR3 region has 16 residues. CDR3 protein: CAWSGDAGGPNTEAFF. The CDR3 DNA reads as TGTGCCTGGAGTGGGGATGCAGGGGGGCCGAACACTGAAGCTTTCTTT.

This clone occurred once. The rearrangement uses TRBV5-4 and TRBJ1-1; weak D call: TRBD1 (5 bases). Trimming removed 2 bases from V and 5 bases from J, with 16 bases in between. From germline, CDR1 is SGHNT and CDR2 YYREEE (reference sequence). This CDR3 is 15 amino acids long. DNA of the CDR3: TGTGCCAGCAGCTTAGAGTCCCAGGGCAAGACTGAAGCTTTCTTT. As protein: CASSLESQGKTEAFF.

This clone was counted between two and nine times. The rearrangement uses TRBV7-6 and TRBJ1-2; 9 bases line up with TRBD1. Germline CDR1 and CDR2: SGHVS and FNYEAQ. The CDR3 length is 14 residues. Unmatched junction bases numbered 10, after V lost 5 bases and J lost 9 bases. The CDR3 bases are TGTGCCAGCAGCCAACTGGACAGGGGCGAAAGCTACACCTTC. Residues: CASSQLDRGESYTF.

The chain recombines TRBV3-1 (or the pseudogene TRBV3-2) with TRBJ2-2, with TRBD2 matching over 12 bases. CDR3 size: 18 residues. Unmatched junction bases numbered 4, after V lost 1 base and J lost 1 base. Germline CDR1 LGHDT, CDR2 YNNKEL (reference sequence). The DNA of the CDR3 is TGTGCCAGCAGCCAAGGGCTAGCGGGAGGGATGAACACCGGGGAGCTGTTTTTT. Its translation: CASSQGLAGGMNTGELFF.

This clone appeared once. V usage is TRBV24-1 and J usage is TRBJ2-3; the match to TRBD1 covers 8 bases. Germline values: CDR1 KGHDR, CDR2 SFDVKD. V gave up 4 bases and J gave up 3 bases; unmatched junction bases: 5. The CDR3 covers 15 residues. The CDR3 DNA follows: TGTGCCACCAGTGACCAAGGACAGGGAACAGATACGCAGTATTTT. Protein: CATSDQGQGTDTQYF.

On this clone: Within the sample, other DNA sequences also encode this same CDR3. The chain combines TRBV28 with TRBJ2-7; D uncertain. V lost 6 bases and J 4 bases, leaving 7 bases between the germline ends. Germline CDR1 reads MDHEN; CDR2 reads SYDVKM. The CDR3 extends over 11 amino acids. The CDR3 region is CASSPGYEQYF. The CDR3, as DNA: TGTGCCAGCAGCCCCGGATACGAGCAGTACTTC.

This clone has only a few counts. The V call is TRBV18, the J call TRBJ1-1; 7 bases fit TRBD1. V was pared by 6 bases and J by 0 bases, with 7 bases of the junction left unmatched. Germline V gene sequence: CDR1 KGHSH, CDR2 LQKENI. The length of the CDR3 is 15 residues. CDR3: CASSRIQGVNTEAFF. CDR3 sequence (DNA): TGTGCCAGCTCCCGAATTCAGGGGGTGAACACTGAAGCTTTCTTT.

The CDR3 reads CASSTDTGELFF. In nucleotides, the CDR3 is TGTGCCAGTAGTACTGACACCGGGGAGCTGTTTTTT. The V gene is TRBV19, the J gene TRBJ2-2, with D uncertain. The CDR3 runs 12 residues. Germline V gene data show CDR1 as LNHDA and CDR2 as SQIVND (reference sequence). V was cut by 4 bases and J by 3 bases, with 3 bases left in between.

At least ten counts were recorded for this clone. The genes are TRBV28 and TRBJ2-7; 7 bases align to TRBD1. Germline assignment: CDR1 MDHEN and CDR2 SYDVKM. The CDR3 has 14 amino acids. Trimming removed 6 bases from V and 6 bases from J; junction bases left unmatched: 11. CDR3 in amino acids: CASSYTGETSEQYF. The CDR3 nucleotides are TGTGCCAGCAGCTATACAGGGGAAACAAGCGAGCAGTACTTC.

The V and J genes are TRBV27 and TRBJ2-7; D might be TRBD1 (5 bases). The germline V gene has CDR1 MNHEY and CDR2 SMNVEV (reference sequence). V was shortened by 8 bases and J by 2 bases, with 13 bases between the two germline ends. There are 13 residues in the CDR3. CDR3: CASASDKTYEQYF. The CDR3 DNA is TGTGCCAGCGCCTCGGACAAAACCTACGAGCAGTACTTC.

This sequence joins TRBV3-1 (or the pseudogene TRBV3-2) and TRBJ2-1, with a weak D call TRBD2 (6 bases). The CDR3 consists of 18 residues. The germline V and J ends were trimmed by 1 base and 8 bases, with 24 bases remaining between them. Germline CDR1 reads LGHDT; CDR2 reads YNNKEL (reference sequence). CDR3 DNA sequence: TGTGCCAGCAGCCAAGGACTGCGTAAGCGGGTTGGTGGCGATGAGCAGTTCTTC. Translated: CASSQGLRKRVGGDEQFF.

J is TRBJ2-4 and V is TRBV29-1; possible D gene TRBD1, 6 bases. Trimming stripped 1 base from V and 8 bases from J, with 12 bases between. The CDR3 consists of 13 residues. CDR1 and CDR2 from the germline V gene are SQVTM and ANQGSEA. The CDR3: CSVEGTDADIQYF. The CDR3 DNA is TGCAGCGTTGAAGGGACAGACGCCGACATTCAGTACTTC.

This rearrangement joins TRBV2 to TRBJ1-4; TRBD1 is a possible D gene (5 bases). Trimming pared 6 bases from V and 0 bases from J, leaving 8 bases between. This CDR3 is built from 14 residues. Germline V gene sequence: CDR1 SNHLY, CDR2 FYNNEI. Written as DNA, the CDR3 is TGTGCCAGCAGCTTGACAGCAACTAATGAAAAACTGTTTTTT. It encodes CASSLTATNEKLFF. The complete variable domain, with remaining parts taken from reference TRBV2 and TRBJ1-4, reads EPEVTQTPSHQVTQMGQEVILRCVPISNHLYFYWYRQILGQKVEFLVSFYNNEISEKSEIFDDQFSVERPDGSNFTLKIRSTKLEDSAMYFCASSLTATNEKLFFGSGTQLSVL.

The rearrangement uses TRBV6-6 and TRBJ2-3; D is perhaps TRBD2 (6 bases). There are 14 residues in the CDR3. Germline assignment: CDR1 MNHNY and CDR2 SVGAGI (reference sequence). The ends were cut back, 7 bases at V and 5 bases at J, with 16 bases in the middle. The CDR3 DNA follows: TGTGCCAGCAAGCAGGGACTGGAACGAGATACGCAGTATTTT. This codes for CASKQGLERDTQYF.

J is TRBJ1-2 and V is TRBV9, with 7 positions matching TRBD1. Looked up from germline, CDR1 is SGDLS and CDR2 is YYNGEE. The V segment lost 4 bases and the J segment 2 bases; nucleotides outside the gene matches: 14. The CDR3 length is 17 residues. CDR3 nucleotide sequence: TGTGCCAGCAGCCCTAACCCCGGGACAGCTTTCAACTATGGCTACACCTTC. This encodes CASSPNPGTAFNYGYTF.